The rows below give T cell receptor beta chains drawn from one sample of a study of shared clonotypes between healthy human individuals. Produced via immunoSEQ multiplex PCR; TCRdb's table is partial and in-frame only. The sample contains some 900,000 clones, roughly 72% of which appear only once. What was sequenced was memory CD4+ T cells sorted from blood. The source of these receptors is a man between 18 and 29 years old in good health. The conserved cysteine and the conserved F or W are not part of the CDR3 here.

TRBV7-3	TRBJ2-3	ASSLARTDTQY
TRBV19	TRBJ1-6	ASSQGTQSPLH
TRBV7-6	TRBJ1-5	ASSPGEFQPQH
TRBV11-2	TRBJ2-7	ASSLGSLYEQY
TRBV7-5	TRBJ2-3	ARSFRDLVLGSDTQY
TRBV9	TRBJ2-1	ASSAQPNSYNEQF
TRBV7-2	TRBJ2-5	ASSFFRGQGETQY
TRBV6-1	TRBJ2-3	ASSESTPSTDTQY
TRBV5-5	NA	ASSLTAGGPYEQY
TRBV7-8	TRBJ2-5	ASSPGTSGSPQY
TRBV9	TRBJ2-5	ASSTGLAGGETQY
TRBV25-1	TRBJ2-5	ASSVRGRSATQY
TRBV30	TRBJ1-5	AWSAQGRPQH
TRBV27	TRBJ2-7	ASSLRQGPIDEQY
TRBV18	TRBJ2-1	ASSYAPTSSYNEQF
TRBV14	TRBJ2-2	ASSPPGRYGELF
TRBV6-1	TRBJ2-1	ASRSGGQRVNEQF
TRBV10-3	TRBJ1-1	ASASGQGATEAF
TRBV7-8	TRBJ2-6	ASSLGVPKNVLT
TRBV18	TRBJ2-3	ASSPLAGGSTDTQY
TRBV28	TRBJ1-5	ASSLWGNQPQH
TRBV7-9	TRBJ1-1	ASSLARYEAF
TRBV6-5	TRBJ2-5	ASSYSMWVETQY
TRBV11-2	TRBJ2-1	ASSLDGGYEF
TRBV5-1	TRBJ2-5	ASSPREASGTKFQETQY
TRBV19	TRBJ1-4	ASSIPGPTNEKLF
TRBV5-6	TRBJ1-2	ASSTGQGAYGYT
TRBV5-1	TRBJ1-1	ASSPRQVNTEAF
TRBV10-3	TRBJ2-3	AITPSRSTDTQY
TRBV5-6	TRBJ1-2	ASSTGQNYGYT
TRBV5-4	TRBJ2-1	ASSDGTLYNEQF
TRBV27	TRBJ1-2	ASSPQGGGNYGYT
TRBV5-4	TRBJ2-2	ASSSSGRTNTGELF
TRBV7-2	TRBJ2-7	ASSLGLAGGREQY
TRBV28	TRBJ1-2	ASSLIGQPLGYT
TRBV29-1	TRBJ1-1	SVVRDRNTEAF
TRBV10-3	TRBJ2-4	AISVDIHKNIQY
TRBV5-3	TRBJ2-2	ARSSVAGEGTGELF
TRBV10-3	TRBJ1-1	AISEGQGDTEAF
TRBV2	TRBJ2-5	ASNYGGKTQY
TRBV18	TRBJ2-3	ASSPPGLSTDTQY
TRBV7-6	TRBJ2-1	ASSLGTDRYNEQF
TRBV4-3	TRBJ2-1	ASSQGQGLGEQF
TRBV5-1	TRBJ2-1	ASSSERVRSYNEQF
TRBV5-1	TRBJ2-3	ASSVGQGGSDTQY
TRBV5-6	TRBJ2-5	ASSPPGTIFQETQY
TRBV18	TRBJ2-5	ASSPGQVVQETQY
TRBV30	TRBJ1-2	AWSPGTAKGNT
TRBV7-2	TRBJ2-7	ASSLLAGGPLYEQY
TRBV20-1	TRBJ2-5	SAGHRETQY
TRBV19	TRBJ1-5	ASSIGAPSNQPQH
TRBV14	TRBJ1-2	ASSQDNRAGGYT